This T cell receptor (beta chain) was captured by sequencing in a study of metastatic and nonmetastatic thyroid tumors. No patient received treatment before thyroid surgery. Germline V lookup: CDR1 SGHNT, CDR2 YYREEE (reference sequence). This CDR3 is built from 14 residues. The trim removed 4 bases at V and 7 bases at J, leaving 11 bases unmatched. Original analysis: In papillary thyroid cancer, a distant-metastasis classifier was built using CDR3 differences across clinicopathological groups. From the PCR reads, TCRdb re-called clones with MiXCR. TCRdb's processing, not the authors' own work, is the source of the V and J calls. The sample records 20,000 to 25,000 clones, around 15% being singletons. This clone was seen repeatedly, ten times or more. Antigen unknown. Findings of the study overall: When malignant thyroid tumors were compared with benign nodules, TCR beta diversity was reportedly significantly higher in the malignant tumors. This held in both blood and tumor samples.

V is TRBV5-4 and J is TRBJ2-7; 7 bases are shared with TRBD2. The material sequenced was blood. This sequence was found in a female donor with papillary thyroid cancer or a benign thyroid nodule (not recorded which). Some clones in this sample may be carry-over from other donors' samples. Here the CDR3 reads CASSPPAGEGEQYF. In nucleotides, the CDR3 is TGTGCCAGCAGCCCGCCGGCGGGAGAGGGAGAGCAGTACTTC.